This T cell receptor beta chain derives from a study of early T cells in non-severe SARS-CoV-2 infection. This clonotype showed up many times. TCRdb reprocessed the 5' RACE reads with MiXCR, giving one entry per CDR3 protein. The sample lists under 90,000 distinct CDR3 sequences, roughly 13% seen once, with 4.5% to 7% in the top ten. Looked up from germline, CDR1 is WNHNN and CDR2 is SYGVQD (reference sequence). This CDR3 is built from 14 residues. Trimming removed 0 bases at V and 1 base at J, with 6 bases between. The sequence came from an adult who was a healthcare worker with PCR-confirmed SARS-CoV-2 infection or an uninfected control (not recorded which). The chain combines TRBV10-1 with TRBJ1-1; D is undetermined. Specimen: whole blood. The CDR3 loop is CASSESYGNTEAFF. In DNA, the CDR3 is TGCGCCAGCAGTGAGTCGTACGGGAACACTGAAGCTTTCTTT.